The 10 T cell receptor beta chains below all came from one sample that was sequenced in a study of shared clonotypes between healthy human individuals. The table came from immunoSEQ multiplex PCR; TCRdb's copy has only in-frame clones and leaves some out. The sample comprises approximately 640,000 clones, about nine tenths of which are singletons, and about a third rests with the top ten. Material for sequencing was memory CD8+ T cells from PBMCs. Indicated subset: CD45RO+ cells pooled with CCR7-negative TemRA cells. All receptors come from a man younger than 30 in good health. Some clones in this sample may be carry-over from other donors' samples.

The chain links TRBV7-2 to TRBJ2-7, with 8 bases that match TRBD1. The CDR3 contains 14 residues. Germline values: CDR1 SGHTA, CDR2 FQGNSA. Trimming removed 5 bases from V and 3 bases from J; junction bases left unmatched: 6. The CDR3 DNA reads TGTGCCAGCAGCCCAAGGACAGGGAACTACGAGCAGTACTTC. As protein: CASSPRTGNYEQYF.

The chain is built from TRBV5-5 and TRBJ2-7, with a tentative D call TRBD2 (6 bases). The V end was cut by 4 bases, the J end by 1 base, with 9 bases between. Per germline, CDR1 SGHKS and CDR2 YYEKEE (reference sequence). CDR3 length: 13 residues. The DNA for the CDR3 is TGTGCCAGCAGCGGAGGGTATTCCTACGAGCAGTACTTC. Amino acids: CASSGGYSYEQYF. The full variable domain, with the rest looked up from reference TRBV5-5 and TRBJ2-7, is DAGVTQSPTHLIKTRGQQVTLRCSPISGHKSVSWYQQVLGQGPQFIFQYYEKEERGRGNFPDRFSARQFPNYSSELNVNALLLGDSALYLCASSGGYSYEQYFGPGTRLTVT.

This clone was seen a single time. The gene calls are TRBV27 and TRBJ1-5; possible D gene TRBD1, 6 bases. The CDR3 runs to 16 residues. The germline gives CDR1 MNHEY, CDR2 SMNVEV (reference sequence). The V gene lost 8 bases and the J gene lost 0 bases, with 17 bases spanning the gap. The CDR3 bases are TGTGCCAGCTCCAATGGGGGGGGCTATAGCAATCAGCCCCAGCATTTT. It encodes CASSNGGGYSNQPQHF.

This chain connects TRBV6-5 to TRBJ1-1; 7 bases agree with TRBD1. The V gene's germline CDR1 is MNHEY and CDR2 SVGAGI. CDR3 length: 14 residues. J was trimmed by 10 bases and V by 2 bases; bases with no gene match: 10. The CDR3 reads CASSYGAGGDGAFF. As DNA, the CDR3 is TGTGCCAGCAGTTACGGGGCAGGGGGAGACGGAGCTTTCTTT.

The V call is TRBV4-1, the J call TRBJ1-3; D is ambiguous. The CDR3 covers 17 residues. V was clipped by 0 bases and J by 8 bases, with 20 bases between them. Germline lookup yields CDR1 MGHRA and CDR2 YSYEKL. This chain's CDR3 is CASSQEVYGQVKDTIYF. The CDR3 region has the DNA TGCGCCAGCAGCCAAGAAGTATATGGGCAGGTCAAAGACACCATATATTTT.

This clone occurred once. The rearrangement uses TRBV10-1 and TRBJ2-7, with TRBD2 matching over 13 bases. The germline V gene has CDR1 WNHNN and CDR2 SYGVQD (reference sequence). The ends lost 6 bases at V and 0 bases at J; junction bases unmatched: 5. The CDR3 has 16 residues. CDR3 in DNA: TGCGCCAGCAGGGGGACTAGCGGGGACCCCTCCTACGAGCAGTACTTC. Translating gives CASRGTSGDPSYEQYF.

The chain joins TRBV6-1 to TRBJ2-1; the match to TRBD2 covers 11 bases. With V trimmed by 3 bases and J by 10 bases, 5 bases remained unmatched. The germline gives CDR1 MNHNS, CDR2 SASEGT. This CDR3 is built from 14 residues. The CDR3 spells CASSDLAGGDEQFF. The CDR3 DNA is TGTGCCAGCAGTGACCTAGCGGGAGGAGACGAGCAGTTCTTC.

The rearrangement joins TRBV27 to TRBJ2-2, with 8 positions matching TRBD1. The CDR3 loop spans 15 amino acids. The trim removed 4 bases at V and 4 bases at J, leaving 5 bases unmatched. Per the germline V gene, CDR1 is MNHEY and CDR2 is SMNVEV (reference sequence). The CDR3 loop is CASSSGTGFTGELFF. The CDR3 DNA reads TGTGCCAGCAGTTCCGGGACAGGATTCACCGGGGAGCTGTTTTTT.

The genes are TRBV5-8 and TRBJ2-7; the D is unclear. Germline CDR1 and CDR2: SGHTS and YDEGEE. This CDR3 is 14 amino acids long. Trimming stripped 5 bases from V and 6 bases from J, with 18 bases between. Written as DNA, the CDR3 is TGTGCCAGCAGGCACATTTGGGAAGGGCCCGAGCAGTACTTC. Translating it yields CASRHIWEGPEQYF.

The V gene is TRBV27, the J gene TRBJ2-1, with D unclear. V was trimmed by 3 bases and J by 9 bases, leaving 15 bases between them. This CDR3 contains 14 residues. Germline V lookup: CDR1 MNHEY, CDR2 SMNVEV (reference sequence). The CDR3 nucleotides are TGTGCCAGCAGTTTTATAAATGTGGCGAGTGAGCAGTTCTTC. Translation gives CASSFINVASEQFF.